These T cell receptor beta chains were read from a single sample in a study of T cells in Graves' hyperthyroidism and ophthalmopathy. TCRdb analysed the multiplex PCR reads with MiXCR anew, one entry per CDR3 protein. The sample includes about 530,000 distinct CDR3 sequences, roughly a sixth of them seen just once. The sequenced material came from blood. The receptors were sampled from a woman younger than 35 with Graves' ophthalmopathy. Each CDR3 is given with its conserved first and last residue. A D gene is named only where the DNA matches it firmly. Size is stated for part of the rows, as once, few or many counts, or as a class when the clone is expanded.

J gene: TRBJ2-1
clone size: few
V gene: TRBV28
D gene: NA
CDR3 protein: CASSPTFLSYNEQFF
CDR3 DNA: TGTGCCAGCAGTCCGACATTCCTCTCCTACAATGAGCAGTTCTTC

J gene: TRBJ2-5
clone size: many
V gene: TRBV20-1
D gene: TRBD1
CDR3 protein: CSARPGQGVETQYF
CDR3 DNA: TGCAGTGCGCGACCGGGACAGGGGGTTGAGACCCAGTACTTC

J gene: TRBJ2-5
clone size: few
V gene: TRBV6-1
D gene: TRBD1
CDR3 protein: CASSFRDRGLETQYF
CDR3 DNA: TGTGCCAGCAGTTTCCGGGACAGGGGGCTGGAGACCCAGTACTTC

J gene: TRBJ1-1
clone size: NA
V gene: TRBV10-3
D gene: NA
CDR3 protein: CAISEVGNTEAFF
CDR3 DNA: TGTGCCATCAGTGAAGTCGGGAACACTGAAGCTTTCTTT

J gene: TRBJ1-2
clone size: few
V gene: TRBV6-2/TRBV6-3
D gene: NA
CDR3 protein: CASIKQGTAPYGYTF
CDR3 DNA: TGTGCCAGCATTAAACAGGGTACCGCTCCCTATGGCTACACCTTC

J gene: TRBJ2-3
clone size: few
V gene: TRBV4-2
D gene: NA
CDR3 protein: CASSQDSSEGQYF
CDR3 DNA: TGTGCCAGCAGCCAAGATTCCAGCGAGGGGCAGTATTTT

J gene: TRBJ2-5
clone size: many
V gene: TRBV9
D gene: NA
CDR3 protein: CASSGDPARQETQYF
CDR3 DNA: TGTGCCAGCAGCGGGGACCCAGCGAGGCAAGAGACCCAGTACTTC

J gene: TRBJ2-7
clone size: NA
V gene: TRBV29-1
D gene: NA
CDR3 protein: CSTRGGSYEQYF
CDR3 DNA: TGCAGCACCAGGGGGGGTAGCTACGAGCAGTACTTC

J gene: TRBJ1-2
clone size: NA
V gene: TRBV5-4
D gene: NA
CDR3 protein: CASTIRSGYGYTF
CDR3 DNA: TGTGCCAGCACCATTCGTTCTGGCTATGGCTACACCTTC

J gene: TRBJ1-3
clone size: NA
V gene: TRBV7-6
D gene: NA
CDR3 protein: CASSLAGRDHTIYF
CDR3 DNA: TGTGCCAGCAGCTTAGCTGGGAGAGATCACACCATATATTTT

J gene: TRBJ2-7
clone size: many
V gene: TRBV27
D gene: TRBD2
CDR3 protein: CASSSGLGYEQYF
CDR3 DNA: TGTGCCAGCAGTTCAGGACTAGGCTACGAGCAGTACTTC

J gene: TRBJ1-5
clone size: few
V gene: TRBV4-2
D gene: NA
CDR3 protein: CASSQGPTITLNQPQHF
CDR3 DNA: TGTGCCAGCAGCCAAGGACCGACTATCACCCTCAATCAGCCCCAGCATTTT

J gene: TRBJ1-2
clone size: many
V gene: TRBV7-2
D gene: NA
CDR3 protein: CASSSGSYGYTF
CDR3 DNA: TGTGCCAGCAGCTCGGGTTCCTATGGCTACACCTTC

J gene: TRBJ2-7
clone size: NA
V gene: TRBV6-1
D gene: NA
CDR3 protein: CASSPGGGAYEQYF
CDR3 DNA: TGTGCCAGCTCCCCAGGGGGGGGAGCCTACGAGCAGTACTTC

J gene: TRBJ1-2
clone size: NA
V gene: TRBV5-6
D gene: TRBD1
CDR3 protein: CASSVGQANYGYTF
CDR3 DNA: TGTGCCAGCAGCGTGGGACAGGCTAACTATGGCTACACCTTC

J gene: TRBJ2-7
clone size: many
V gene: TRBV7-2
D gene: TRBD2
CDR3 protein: CASSLSWRESNYEQYF
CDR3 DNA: TGTGCCAGCAGCTTATCGTGGCGGGAGTCTAACTACGAGCAGTACTTC

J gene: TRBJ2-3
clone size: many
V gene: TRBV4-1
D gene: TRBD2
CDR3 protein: CASSQTSGGADTQYF
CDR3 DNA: TGTGCCAGCAGCCAGACTAGCGGGGGGGCAGATACGCAGTATTTT

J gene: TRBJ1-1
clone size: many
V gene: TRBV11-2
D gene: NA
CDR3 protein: CASSFGLDPNTEAFF
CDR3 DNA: TGTGCCAGCAGCTTCGGGCTCGACCCGAACACTGAAGCTTTCTTT

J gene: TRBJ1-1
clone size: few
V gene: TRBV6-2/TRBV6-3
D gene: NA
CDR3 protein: CASSNLGPGGKNTEAFF
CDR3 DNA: TGTGCCAGCAGCAACCTGGGACCGGGGGGGAAGAACACTGAAGCTTTCTTT

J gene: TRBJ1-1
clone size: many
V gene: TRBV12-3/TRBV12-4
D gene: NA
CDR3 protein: CASTLNSGGTEAFF
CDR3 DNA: TGTGCCAGCACCCTCAATTCGGGGGGGACTGAAGCTTTCTTT

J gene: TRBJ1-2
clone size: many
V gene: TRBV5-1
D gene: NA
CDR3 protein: CASSLGQATNYGYTF
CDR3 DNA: TGCGCCAGCAGCTTGGGACAGGCGACGAACTATGGCTACACCTTC

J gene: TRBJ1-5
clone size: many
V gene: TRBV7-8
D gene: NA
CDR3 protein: CASSDSYSNQPQHF
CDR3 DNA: TGTGCCAGCAGCGACAGCTATAGCAATCAGCCCCAGCATTTT

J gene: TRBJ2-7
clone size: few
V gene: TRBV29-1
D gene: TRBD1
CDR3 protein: CSVEWDRGTYEQYF
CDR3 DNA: TGCAGCGTTGAATGGGACAGGGGAACCTACGAGCAGTACTTC

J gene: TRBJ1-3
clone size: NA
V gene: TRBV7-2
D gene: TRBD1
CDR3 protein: CASSLVVRTGWPQGNTIYF
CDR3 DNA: TGTGCCAGCAGCTTAGTCGTGCGGACAGGGTGGCCGCAGGGAAACACCATATATTTT

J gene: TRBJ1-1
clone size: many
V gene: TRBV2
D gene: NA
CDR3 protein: CASSEWGVATEAFF
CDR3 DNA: TGTGCCAGCAGTGAGTGGGGGGTCGCCACTGAAGCTTTCTTT

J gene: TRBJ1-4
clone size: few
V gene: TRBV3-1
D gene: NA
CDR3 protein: CASSHRGTGGNEKLFF
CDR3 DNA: TGTGCCAGCAGCCATCGAGGTACGGGGGGGAATGAAAAACTGTTTTTT

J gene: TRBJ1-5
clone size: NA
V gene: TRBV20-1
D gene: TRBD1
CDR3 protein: CSAPDRGLQPQHF
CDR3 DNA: TGCAGTGCTCCGGACAGGGGGCTTCAGCCCCAGCATTTT

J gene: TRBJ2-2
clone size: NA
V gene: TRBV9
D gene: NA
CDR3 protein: CASSAPVPTGELFF
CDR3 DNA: TGTGCCAGCAGCGCCCCCGTTCCCACCGGGGAGCTGTTTTTT

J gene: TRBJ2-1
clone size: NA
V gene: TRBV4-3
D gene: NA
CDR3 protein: CASSQDLGLTEQFF
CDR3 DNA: TGCGCCAGCAGCCAAGATCTCGGACTTACTGAGCAGTTCTTC

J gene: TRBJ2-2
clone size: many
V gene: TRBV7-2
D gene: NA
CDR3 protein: CASRSSAEEIPGELFF
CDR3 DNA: TGTGCCAGCCGCTCGTCGGCTGAGGAGATACCCGGGGAGCTGTTTTTT

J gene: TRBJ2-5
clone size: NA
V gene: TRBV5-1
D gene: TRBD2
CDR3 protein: CASSDPGLQETQYF
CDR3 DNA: TGCGCCAGCAGCGACCCGGGACTACAAGAGACCCAGTACTTC

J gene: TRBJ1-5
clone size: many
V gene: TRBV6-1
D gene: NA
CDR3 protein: CASGTRGNQPQHF
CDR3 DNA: TGTGCCAGCGGGACACGCGGGAATCAGCCCCAGCATTTT

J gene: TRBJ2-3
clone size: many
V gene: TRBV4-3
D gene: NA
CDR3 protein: CASSPNPGLSTDTQYF
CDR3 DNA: TGCGCCAGCAGCCCTAATCCGGGACTTTCCACAGATACGCAGTATTTT

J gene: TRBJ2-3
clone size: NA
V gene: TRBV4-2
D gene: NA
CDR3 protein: CASSQDQQGVTDTQYF
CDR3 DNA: TGTGCCAGCAGCCAAGACCAACAGGGCGTCACAGATACGCAGTATTTT

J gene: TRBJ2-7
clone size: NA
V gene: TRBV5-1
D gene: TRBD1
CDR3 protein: CASSPGTGGEQQYF
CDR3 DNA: TGCGCCAGCAGCCCCGGGACAGGAGGAGAGCAGCAGTACTTC

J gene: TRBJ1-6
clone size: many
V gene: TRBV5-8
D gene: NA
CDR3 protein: CASSLEDGHNSPLHF
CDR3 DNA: TGTGCCAGCAGCTTGGAGGACGGTCATAATTCACCCCTCCACTTT

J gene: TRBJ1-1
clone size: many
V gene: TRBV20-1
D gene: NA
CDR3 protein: CSARDNPGRAEAFF
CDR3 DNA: TGCAGTGCTAGAGACAATCCAGGGAGGGCTGAAGCTTTCTTT

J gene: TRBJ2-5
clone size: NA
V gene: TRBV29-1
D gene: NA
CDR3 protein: CSVGTEETQYF
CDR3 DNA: TGCAGCGTAGGGACCGAAGAGACCCAGTACTTC

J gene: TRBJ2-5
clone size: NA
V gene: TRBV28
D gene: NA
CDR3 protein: CASSWSWSRRVFQETQYF
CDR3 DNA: TGTGCCAGCAGCTGGTCATGGTCTCGGCGGGTGTTCCAAGAGACCCAGTACTTC

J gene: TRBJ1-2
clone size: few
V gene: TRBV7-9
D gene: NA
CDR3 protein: CASSPLAQFSYGYTF
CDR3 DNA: TGTGCCAGCAGCCCCCTTGCCCAGTTTAGCTATGGCTACACCTTC

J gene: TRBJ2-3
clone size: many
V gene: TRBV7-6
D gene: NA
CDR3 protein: CASSLDGDPSTDTQYF
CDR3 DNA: TGTGCCAGCAGCTTAGATGGGGATCCTAGCACAGATACGCAGTATTTT

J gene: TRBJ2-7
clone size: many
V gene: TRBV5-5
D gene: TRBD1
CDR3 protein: CASSVGTGVFLEQYF
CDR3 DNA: TGTGCCAGCAGCGTGGGGACAGGGGTTTTCCTTGAGCAGTACTTC

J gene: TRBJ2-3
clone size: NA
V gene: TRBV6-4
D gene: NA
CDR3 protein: CASSDGSESTQYF
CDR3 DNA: TGTGCCAGCAGTGACGGAAGCGAAAGTACGCAGTATTTT

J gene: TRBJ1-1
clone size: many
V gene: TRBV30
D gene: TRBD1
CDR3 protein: CAWSSDRGTEAFF
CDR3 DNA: TGTGCCTGGAGCAGTGACAGGGGCACTGAAGCTTTCTTT